This T cell receptor beta chain was observed in a study of regulatory T cells in long-lasting Graves disease. Study details: Graves' patients with a new diagnosis had received antithyroid drugs under 3 months. Study results and caveats: Reduced TCR diversity was observed in persistent Graves' patients versus newly diagnosed patients.

As to time point: newly diagnosed GD, antithyroid drugs for less than 3 months. From RNA extracted from PBMCs, the TCR library was made. Investigators prepared the TCR beta libraries by applying iRepertoire HTBI primers and Arm-PCR of CDR3 regions. TCRdb redid the calling of the multiplex PCR reads with MiXCR, one entry per CDR3 protein. This table holds roughly 560,000 distinct CDR3 sequences, about 15% found once. As concerns this clonotype: The antigen is undetermined.

The length of the CDR3 is 14 residues. The J segment lost 8 bases and the V segment lost 4 bases, leaving 9 bases of the junction unmatched. Germline-derived CDR1 and CDR2 are SGHRS and YFSETQ. The same specimen was also included in a second study, on T cells in Graves' hyperthyroidism and ophthalmopathy. That source reports: Hyperthyroidism, newly diagnosed and lasting under 2 months, affected patients aged 18 to 65.

The chain joins TRBV5-1 to TRBJ2-1; TRBD1 aligns across 7 bases. The receptor was isolated from a woman aged 35 to 60 with Graves disease. The sequencing here drew on peripheral blood mononuclear cells (PBMCs), taken at new diagnosis, from a patient treated with antithyroid drugs. CDR3 protein: CASSQLDRADEQFF. Here the CDR3 DNA reads TGCGCCAGCAGCCAACTCGACAGGGCCGATGAGCAGTTCTTC.